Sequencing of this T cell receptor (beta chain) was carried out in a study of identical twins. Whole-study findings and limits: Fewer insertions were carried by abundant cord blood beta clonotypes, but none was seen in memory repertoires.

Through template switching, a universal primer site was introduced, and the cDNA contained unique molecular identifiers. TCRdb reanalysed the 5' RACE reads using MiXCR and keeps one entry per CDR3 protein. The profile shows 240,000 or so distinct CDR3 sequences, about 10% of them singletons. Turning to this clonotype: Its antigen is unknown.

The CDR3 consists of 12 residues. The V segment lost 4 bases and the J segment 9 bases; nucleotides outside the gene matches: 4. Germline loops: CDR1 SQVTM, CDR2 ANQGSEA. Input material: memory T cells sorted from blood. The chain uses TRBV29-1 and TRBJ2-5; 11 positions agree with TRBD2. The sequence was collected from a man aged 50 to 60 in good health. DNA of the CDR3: TGCAGCGTTGGGATAGCGGGGGGGTCCCAGTACTTC. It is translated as CSVGIAGGSQYF.